This T cell receptor beta chain derives from a study of cytomegalovirus exposure and HLA in healthy donors. Study-wide context: In a previous analysis, some 120 million unique TCR beta sequences were found from 150 million to 200 million T cells.

PCR employed 60 Vbeta and 13 Jbeta primers. The table came from immunoSEQ multiplex PCR; TCRdb's copy has only in-frame clones and leaves some out. This repertoire comprises roughly 50,000 clones; its ten largest clones make up 2.1%. Germline assignment: CDR1 SGHRS and CDR2 YFSETQ. Trimming cost V 4 bases and J 0 bases; bases outside gene matches: 1. The CDR3 extends over 14 amino acids. The rearrangement uses TRBV5-1 and TRBJ2-3, with TRBD2 identical over 8 bases. The sequence derives from a woman aged 40-49 years in good health and CMV-seronegative. The source material was PBMCs. The CDR3: CASSIAGSTDTQYF. The CDR3 bases are TGCGCCAGCAGCATAGCGGGGAGCACAGATACGCAGTATTTT.